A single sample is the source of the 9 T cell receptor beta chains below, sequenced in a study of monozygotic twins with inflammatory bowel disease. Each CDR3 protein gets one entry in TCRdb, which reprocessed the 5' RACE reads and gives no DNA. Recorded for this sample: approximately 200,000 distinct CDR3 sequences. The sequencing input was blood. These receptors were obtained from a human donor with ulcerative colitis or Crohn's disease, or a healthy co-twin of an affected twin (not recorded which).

CDR3 sequence: CASSFRPRGGVNNEQFF. V usage is TRBV5-1 and J usage is TRBJ2-1; TCRdb calls TRBD1, which cannot be checked without DNA. CDR3 size: 17 residues. CDR1 SGHRS and CDR2 YFSETQ come from the germline V gene. Full variable domain (rest looked up from reference TRBV5-1 and TRBJ2-1): KAGVTQTPRYLIKTRGQQVTLSCSPISGHRSVSWYQQTPGQGLQFLFEYFSETQRNKGNFPGRFSGRQFSNSRSEMNVSTLELGDSALYLCASSFRPRGGVNNEQFFGPGTRLTVL.

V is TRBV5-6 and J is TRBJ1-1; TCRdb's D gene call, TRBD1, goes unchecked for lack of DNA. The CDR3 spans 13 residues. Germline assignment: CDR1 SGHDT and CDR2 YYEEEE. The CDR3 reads CASSRGANTEAFF.

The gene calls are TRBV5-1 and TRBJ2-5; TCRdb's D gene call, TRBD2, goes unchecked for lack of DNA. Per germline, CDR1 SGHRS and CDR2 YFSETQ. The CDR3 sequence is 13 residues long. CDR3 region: CASSLAGPETQYF.

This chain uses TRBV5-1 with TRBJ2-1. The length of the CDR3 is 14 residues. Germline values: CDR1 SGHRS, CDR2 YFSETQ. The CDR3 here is CASSLLGSYNEQFF.

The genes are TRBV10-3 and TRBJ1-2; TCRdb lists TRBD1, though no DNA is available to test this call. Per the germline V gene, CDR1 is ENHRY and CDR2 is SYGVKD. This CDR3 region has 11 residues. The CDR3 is CAISVAGGYTF.

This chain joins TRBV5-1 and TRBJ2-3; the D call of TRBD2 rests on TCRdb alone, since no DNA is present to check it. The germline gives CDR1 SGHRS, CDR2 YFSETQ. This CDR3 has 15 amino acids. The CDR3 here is CASGQIGGGTDTQYF.

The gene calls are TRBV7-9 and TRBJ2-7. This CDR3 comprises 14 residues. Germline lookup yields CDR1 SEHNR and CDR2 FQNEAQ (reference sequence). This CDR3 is CASSNPERSYEQYF.

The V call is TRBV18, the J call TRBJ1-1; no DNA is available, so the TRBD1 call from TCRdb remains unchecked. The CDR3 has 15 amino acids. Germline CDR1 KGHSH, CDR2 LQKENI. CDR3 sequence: CASSPKQGATTEAFF.

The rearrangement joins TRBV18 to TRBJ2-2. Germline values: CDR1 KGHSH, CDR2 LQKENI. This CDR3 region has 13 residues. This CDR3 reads CASSPDGTGELFF.